The rows below give T cell receptor beta chains drawn from one sample of a study of blood T cell repertoires in COVID-19. Clones were sequenced by immunoSEQ multiplex PCR, and TCRdb holds only the in-frame ones, with some missing. The sample lists fewer than 200,000 clones; about 80% were seen once. Sequenced input: peripheral blood. These receptors were taken from a woman between 40 and 50 years old with COVID-19, enrolled during active disease. The CDR3 runs from the conserved cysteine through the conserved F or W. D genes are given only for firm matches. Not every row has a clone size; where given, it reads once, few, many or a size class.

>TRBJ1-1|-|TRBV6-5|-
CASSPMTVNTEAFF
TGTGCCAGCAGTCCGATGACTGTGAACACTGAAGCTTTCTTT
>TRBJ2-3|once|TRBV4-1|TRBD1
CASSQPHRGLTDTQYF
TGCGCCAGCAGCCAACCCCACAGGGGGTTGACAGATACGCAGTATTTT
>TRBJ2-3|-|TRBV28|-
CASSGQLPDTQYF
TGTGCCAGCAGTGGGCAGCTCCCAGATACGCAGTATTTT
>TRBJ2-3|-|TRBV9|TRBD2
CASSPRGRGGASDTQYF
TGTGCCAGCAGCCCAAGAGGGCGCGGGGGGGCGTCAGATACGCAGTATTTT
>TRBJ2-7|once|TRBV4-1|-
CASRSRDTPYEQYF
TGCGCCAGCAGGTCCCGGGACACACCCTACGAGCAGTACTTC
>TRBJ1-4|-|TRBV19|-
CASSRRGATNEKLFF
TGTGCCAGTAGTCGCAGGGGAGCAACTAATGAAAAACTGTTTTTT
>TRBJ2-1|-|TRBV19|TRBD2
CASSPYGGYNEQFF
TGTGCCAGTAGTCCCTACGGGGGGTACAATGAGCAGTTCTTC
>TRBJ2-1|-|TRBV7-9|-
CASSPSEGQVNVQFF
TGTGCCAGCAGCCCTTCGGAGGGCCAAGTCAATGTACAGTTCTTC
>TRBJ2-1|-|TRBV7-3|-
CASSPLGHFLNEQFF
TGTGCCAGCAGCCCTTTAGGACATTTTTTGAATGAGCAGTTCTTC
>TRBJ2-1|once|TRBV7-2|TRBD2
CASSQHLAGAYNEQFF
TGTGCCAGCAGCCAACACCTAGCGGGAGCCTACAATGAGCAGTTCTTC
>TRBJ1-5|-|TRBV27|TRBD1
CASARTGGFQPQHF
TGTGCCAGCGCGAGGACAGGGGGCTTTCAGCCCCAGCATTTT
>TRBJ2-7|-|TRBV7-2|TRBD1
CASSSPGGEQYF
TGTGCCAGCAGCTCACCAGGGGGCGAGCAGTACTTC
>TRBJ1-1|-|TRBV12-3/TRBV12-4|TRBD1
CASKPGGTEAFF
TGTGCCAGCAAGCCAGGGGGCACTGAAGCTTTCTTT
>TRBJ2-5|-|TRBV7-8|TRBD1
CASSSNRGRQETQYF
TGTGCCAGCAGCTCAAACAGGGGGCGGCAAGAGACCCAGTACTTC
>TRBJ2-3|few|TRBV13|TRBD2
CASSLTGGDTQYF
TGTGCCAGCAGCCTAACCGGGGGGGATACGCAGTATTTT
>TRBJ2-5|-|TRBV7-3|-
CASSLMGAAEETQYF
TGTGCCAGCAGCTTAATGGGGGCAGCCGAAGAGACCCAGTACTTC
>TRBJ2-5|once|TRBV7-9|-
CASSLNVGGVETQYF
TGTGCCAGCAGCTTAAATGTGGGGGGTGTGGAGACCCAGTACTTC
>TRBJ1-4|-|TRBV27|-
CASSPIGGYDEKLFF
TGTGCCAGCAGTCCGATTGGAGGGTACGATGAAAAACTGTTTTTT
>TRBJ2-7|-|TRBV12-3/TRBV12-4|-
CASSLANSYEQYF
TGTGCCAGCAGTTTAGCCAACTCCTACGAGCAGTACTTC
>TRBJ1-5|-|TRBV5-5|TRBD1
CASSYEAWGRGNQPQHF
TGTGCCAGCAGCTACGAAGCGTGGGGCAGGGGGAATCAGCCCCAGCATTTT
>TRBJ2-6|-|TRBV6-6|TRBD2
CASSQGLSGPSGANVLTF
TGTGCCAGCAGTCAGGGACTATCTGGTCCCTCTGGGGCCAACGTCCTGACTTTC
>TRBJ2-1|-|TRBV2|TRBD2
CASARELGGWTSYNEQFF
TGTGCCAGCGCGCGGGAGCTTGGAGGGTGGACCTCCTACAATGAGCAGTTCTTC
>TRBJ2-7|once|TRBV19|-
CASQYGEEQYF
TGTGCCAGTCAGTATGGGGAGGAGCAGTACTTC
>TRBJ2-3|once|TRBV10-2|TRBD2
CASSLSGITDTQYF
TGCGCCAGTAGTCTTAGCGGGATCACAGATACGCAGTATTTT
>TRBJ2-7|-|TRBV14|-
CASSQGPDSWSYEQYF
TGTGCCAGCAGCCAAGGGCCCGACAGCTGGAGCTACGAGCAGTACTTC
>TRBJ2-1|-|TRBV27|TRBD1
CASRSTGGYEQFF
TGTGCCAGCCGATCAACAGGGGGCTATGAGCAGTTCTTC
>TRBJ2-3|-|TRBV28|-
CASSQHPSTDTQYF
TGTGCCAGCAGTCAACACCCCAGCACAGATACGCAGTATTTT
>TRBJ1-3|-|TRBV7-2|-
CASSPANTGNSGNTIYF
TGTGCCAGCAGCCCTGCCAATACCGGTAACTCTGGAAACACCATATATTTT
>TRBJ2-1|-|TRBV11-2|-
CASSPVRARSYNEQFF
TGTGCCAGCAGTCCGGTCCGCGCCCGCTCCTACAATGAGCAGTTCTTC
>TRBJ1-5|-|TRBV10-3|TRBD1
CAIGPGQGVNQPQHF
TGTGCCATCGGCCCCGGACAGGGAGTCAATCAGCCCCAGCATTTT
>TRBJ2-5|few|TRBV14|-
CASSPAWGGVETQYF
TGTGCCAGCAGCCCCGCTTGGGGGGGCGTAGAGACCCAGTACTTC
>TRBJ1-1|-|TRBV5-8|-
CASSAGQFPGLEAFF
TGTGCCAGCAGCGCAGGACAGTTTCCCGGGCTTGAAGCTTTCTTT
>TRBJ1-2|-|TRBV6-5|TRBD1
CASSLLQGSFGYTF
TGTGCCAGCAGTTTACTACAGGGGTCGTTTGGCTACACCTTC
>TRBJ1-6|-|TRBV6-5|TRBD1
CASRQGSSYNSPLHF
TGTGCCAGCCGACAGGGGAGCTCCTATAATTCACCCCTCCACTTT
>TRBJ2-3|-|TRBV27|TRBD1
CASIKQGLDTQYF
TGTGCCAGCATTAAACAGGGGTTGGATACGCAGTATTTT
>TRBJ2-3|-|TRBV7-3|TRBD1
CASSPGQGYTDTQYF
TGTGCCAGCAGCCCCGGACAGGGATACACAGATACGCAGTATTTT
>TRBJ1-5|-|TRBV3-1/TRBV3-2|TRBD1
CASSNDRGGGQPQHF
TGTGCCAGCAGCAATGACAGGGGAGGGGGTCAGCCCCAGCATTTT
>TRBJ1-1|-|TRBV7-9|-
CASSLAPVGRGTEAFF
TGTGCCAGCAGCTTGGCCCCGGTGGGGCGAGGCACTGAAGCTTTCTTT
>TRBJ2-5|once|TRBV6-5|-
CASSIGGETQYF
TGTGCCAGCAGTATTGGGGGGGAGACCCAGTACTTC
>TRBJ2-3|-|TRBV9|-
CASSRQQDTQYF
TGTGCCAGCAGCCGACAGCAAGATACGCAGTATTTT
>TRBJ2-1|-|TRBV12-2|-
CASRLDLAGLYNEQFF
TGTGCAAGTCGCTTAGATCTAGCGGGGTTGTACAATGAGCAGTTCTTC
>TRBJ1-1|-|TRBV7-9|-
CASTSRETEAFF
TGTGCCAGCACCTCTCGGGAGACTGAAGCTTTCTTT